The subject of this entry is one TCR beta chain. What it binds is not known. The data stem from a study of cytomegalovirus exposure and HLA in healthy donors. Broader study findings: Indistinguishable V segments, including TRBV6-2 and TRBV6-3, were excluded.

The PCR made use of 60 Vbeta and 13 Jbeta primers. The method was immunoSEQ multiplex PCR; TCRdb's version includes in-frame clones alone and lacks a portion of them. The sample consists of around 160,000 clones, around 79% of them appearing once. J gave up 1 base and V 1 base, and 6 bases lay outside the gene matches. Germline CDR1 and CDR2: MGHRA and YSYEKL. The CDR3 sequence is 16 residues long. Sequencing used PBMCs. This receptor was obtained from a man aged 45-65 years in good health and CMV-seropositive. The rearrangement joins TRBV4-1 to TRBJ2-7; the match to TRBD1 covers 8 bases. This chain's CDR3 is CASSQGPDRGSYEQYF. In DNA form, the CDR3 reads TGCGCCAGCAGCCAAGGACCAGACAGGGGATCCTACGAGCAGTACTTC.